The clone carrying this TCR beta chain was detected only once. This specimen comes from a study of blood T cell repertoires in COVID-19. The V segment lost 0 bases and the J segment 0 bases; nucleotides outside the gene matches: 5. The length of the CDR3 is 18 residues. CDR1 is SEHNR, CDR2 FQNEAQ, per germline (reference sequence). Assay: immunoSEQ multiplex PCR; the TCRdb copy retains only in-frame clones and omits some. The sample shows roughly 250,000 clones, around four fifths of them seen only once. The chain combines TRBV7-9 with TRBJ2-2; the match to TRBD2 covers 9 bases. The sequencing input was peripheral blood. The origin of this receptor is a woman aged 55 to 70 with active or convalescent COVID-19. The CDR3 DNA follows: TGTGCCAGCAGCTTAGCGCCAGCGGGGGGTGCGAACACCGGGGAGCTGTTTTTT. Its translation: CASSLAPAGGANTGELFF. The full variable domain, in which reference TRBV7-9 and TRBJ2-2 provide the parts outside the CDR3, is DTGVSQNPRHKITKRGQNVTFRCDPISEHNRLYWYRQTLGQGPEFLTYFQNEAQLEKSRLLSDRFSAERPKGSFSTLEIQRTEQGDSAMYLCASSLAPAGGANTGELFFGEGSRLTVL.